The next 27 T cell receptor beta chains were all read from a single sample in a study of follicular helper T cells after annual influenza vaccination. Libraries were prepared by immunoSEQ multiplex PCR; TCRdb keeps only in-frame clonotypes and omits some of them. This repertoire shows approximately 250 clones, roughly 89% found once; its top ten account for roughly 5%. Stated time point: 2015-2016 season, pre-vaccination. Sequencing was performed on CXCR5+ CD38+ circulating T follicular helper cells from blood, taken on the day of influenza vaccination. Subset described: circulating Tfh, non-naive CD4+CXCR5+PD-1+ (ICOS+CD38+ or ICOS-CD38-). The receptor set was obtained from an adult who received the influenza vaccine.

The chain combines TRBV11-3 with TRBJ2-3; 8 bases fit TRBD2. The CDR3 runs 15 residues. Germline CDR1 and CDR2: SGHNT and YENEEA. The V gene end was trimmed by 1 base and the J gene end by 3 bases; junction bases not matched to a gene: 3. As DNA, the CDR3 is TGTGCCAGCAGCTTAGCGGGAGGGCTTACAGATACGCAGTATTTT. Translation gives CASSLAGGLTDTQYF.

This chain connects TRBV6-5 to TRBJ1-4, with 8 bases identical to TRBD1. J was trimmed by 6 bases and V by 8 bases; bases with no gene match: 11. In germline, CDR1 is MNHEY, CDR2 SVGAGI. This CDR3 contains 15 residues. The CDR3 is CASRRTGQGDEKLFF. In DNA, the CDR3 is TGTGCCAGCCGGCGGACCGGACAGGGTGATGAAAAACTGTTTTTT.

The chain is built from TRBV18 and TRBJ2-3; D gene unclear. CDR3 length equals 11 residues. Germline loops: CDR1 KGHSH, CDR2 LQKENI. Trimming took off 6 bases at V and 0 bases at J, with 1 base between the two ends. For the CDR3, the DNA is TGTGCCAGCTCTAGCACAGATACGCAGTATTTT. This translates into CASSSTDTQYF.

J is TRBJ1-3 and V is TRBV4-1; a weak D match, TRBD1 (6 bases). V lost 6 bases and J lost 0, with 21 bases in between. The CDR3 covers 18 residues. Germline CDR1 is MGHRA and CDR2 is YSYEKL. The CDR3 DNA is TGCGCCAGCAGGGGTCGGGACACCGCCACTCTCTCTGGAAACACCATATATTTT. Encoded protein: CASRGRDTATLSGNTIYF.

This clone was detected only a few times. The chain employs TRBV28 and TRBJ1-5, with a weak D call TRBD1 (5 bases). Trimming removed 2 bases at V and 0 bases at J, with 8 bases between. Germline assignment: CDR1 MDHEN and CDR2 SYDVKM. This CDR3 has 15 residues. The CDR3 nucleotides read TGTGCCAGCAGTTTAGGGGGGAATAGCAATCAGCCCCAGCATTTT. Protein product: CASSLGGNSNQPQHF.

This chain joins TRBV7-2 and TRBJ2-1; TRBD1 or TRBD2 may be the D gene (5 bases each). This CDR3 is 16 amino acids long. CDR1 and CDR2 (germline): SGHTA, FQGNSA. V gave up 5 bases and J gave up 4 bases, with 18 bases separating them. CDR3 loop: CASSGLKGPDYNEQFF. The CDR3 DNA sequence: TGTGCCAGCAGCGGACTCAAGGGGCCTGATTACAATGAGCAGTTCTTC. Using reference TRBV7-2 and TRBJ2-1 for the parts outside the CDR3, the full variable domain is GAGVSQSPSNKVTEKGKDVELRCDPISGHTALYWYRQSLGQGLEFLIYFQGNSAPDKSGLPSDRFSAERTGGSVSTLTIQRTQQEDSAVYLCASSGLKGPDYNEQFFGPGTRLTVL.

The chain combines TRBV30 with TRBJ2-7; 8 nucleotides match TRBD1. Germline V gives CDR1 GTSNPN, CDR2 SVGIG (reference sequence). The CDR3 spans 13 residues. V dropped 5 bases and J dropped 1; count of bases not matched to a gene: 4. CDR3 in DNA: TGTGCCTGGCGCTGGACAGGGTCCTACGAGCAGTACTTC. Protein sequence: CAWRWTGSYEQYF.

J is TRBJ1-2 and V is TRBV30; TRBD1 matches at 8 bases. Unmatched junction bases numbered 13, after V lost 5 bases and J lost 8 bases. The CDR3 runs 14 residues. CDR1 and CDR2 from the germline V gene are GTSNPN and SVGIG (reference sequence). CDR3 sequence (DNA): TGTGCCTGGGGGAAGACAGGGGAGCGTCGGGGCTACACCTTC. It is translated as CAWGKTGERRGYTF.

V and J are TRBV7-9 and TRBJ2-2; either TRBD1 or TRBD2 may supply D (5 bases each). The CDR3 covers 16 residues. Trimming cost V 8 bases and J 0 bases, with 16 bases left between them. The germline gives CDR1 SEHNR, CDR2 FQNEAQ (reference sequence). The CDR3 DNA sequence: TGTGCCAGCGGGTCCGATGGGACGGCGAACACCGGGGAGCTGTTTTTT. Protein sequence: CASGSDGTANTGELFF.

The V gene is TRBV28, the J gene TRBJ1-2, with no clear D. This CDR3 is built from 11 residues. Germline-derived CDR1 and CDR2 are MDHEN and SYDVKM. Trimming shortened V by 6 bases and J by 9 bases, and 11 bases separated the two germline ends. In nucleotides, the CDR3 is TGTGCCAGCAGCTCTCGGACGAGCTACACCTTC. Protein sequence: CASSSRTSYTF.

This chain joins TRBV5-5 and TRBJ1-2; the D gene is possibly TRBD1 (5 bases). The CDR3 is 15 residues long. Trimming removed 4 bases at V and 5 bases at J, with 18 bases between. Germline loops: CDR1 SGHKS, CDR2 YYEKEE (reference sequence). The CDR3 protein is CASSTHGAFSYGYTF. CDR3 bases: TGTGCCAGCAGCACCCACGGGGCGTTCAGTTATGGCTACACCTTC.

The table lists this clone with a few counts. V usage is TRBV4-2 and J usage is TRBJ2-7; D possibly corresponds to TRBD1 (5 bases). This CDR3 has 14 amino acids. V lost 3 bases to trimming and J lost 5 bases, with 14 bases between them. Looked up from germline, CDR1 is LGHNA and CDR2 is YNFKEQ. CDR3 sequence reads: CASSHGRGGDEQYF. The CDR3 DNA reads TGTGCCAGCAGCCATGGTAGGGGTGGGGACGAGCAGTACTTC.

This clone has just a few counts. The rearrangement links TRBV9 to TRBJ1-2; D is ambiguous. CDR3 size: 16 residues. Germline values: CDR1 SGDLS, CDR2 YYNGEE. Trimming took off 6 bases at V and 1 base at J, with 19 bases between the two ends. DNA for the CDR3: TGTGCCAGCAAAAGGTCATCGACCGGTGATAACTATGGCTACACCTTC. This gives the protein CASKRSSTGDNYGYTF.

This chain links TRBV2 with TRBJ2-5; TRBD1 aligns across 7 bases. CDR1 SNHLY and CDR2 FYNNEI come from the germline V gene. Trimming removed 3 bases from V and 5 bases from J; junction bases left unmatched: 9. The CDR3 sequence is 15 residues long. For the CDR3, the DNA is TGTGCCAGCAGTGAGACAGGGTTCTTGGGGGAGACCCAGTACTTC. Translated, it gives CASSETGFLGETQYF.

The chain joins TRBV7-8 to TRBJ2-2; no reliable D call. Germline V gives CDR1 SGHVS, CDR2 FQNEAQ. The CDR3 loop spans 16 amino acids. The V gene lost 2 bases and the J gene lost 1 base, with 11 bases spanning the gap. The CDR3 sequence: CASSLFRAMNTGELFF. The CDR3 coding sequence is TGTGCCAGCAGCTTATTTCGTGCCATGAACACCGGGGAGCTGTTTTTT.

This rearrangement joins TRBV7-2 to TRBJ2-5; D may be TRBD1 or TRBD2 (5 bases each). From germline, CDR1 is SGHTA and CDR2 FQGNSA. V dropped 5 bases and J dropped 6 bases, with 16 bases sitting between them. The CDR3 sequence is 14 residues long. The CDR3 DNA follows: TGTGCCAGCAGCCCCCGGGGCCCGGAGAAGACCCAGTACTTC. Its protein is CASSPRGPEKTQYF.

The chain's CDR3 is CAPAQGARGYTF. The CDR3 DNA reads TGTGCCCCCGCTCAGGGGGCGCGGGGCTACACCTTC. The chain is built from TRBV30 and TRBJ1-2; 8 bases align to TRBD1. J was trimmed by 8 bases and V by 8 bases; bases with no gene match: 10. In germline, CDR1 is GTSNPN, CDR2 SVGIG (reference sequence). The CDR3 has 12 amino acids.

The chain recombines TRBV19 with TRBJ2-2, with D possibly TRBD1 on 5 matching bases. The V gene lost 6 bases and the J gene lost 0 bases, with 11 bases spanning the gap. CDR1 is LNHDA, CDR2 SQIVND, per germline (reference sequence). The CDR3 loop spans 15 amino acids. Here the CDR3 DNA reads TGTGCCAGTAGGATGACAGCCGCGAACACCGGGGAGCTGTTTTTT. The encoded protein is CASRMTAANTGELFF.

The genes are TRBV5-1 and TRBJ1-3; D not resolved. CDR1 and CDR2 (germline): SGHRS, YFSETQ. CDR3 size: 15 residues. Trimming removed 0 bases from V and 4 bases from J, with 11 bases in between. CDR3 DNA sequence: TGCGCCAGCAGCTTGGCCCCGGGGAACGGAAACACCATATATTTT. It encodes CASSLAPGNGNTIYF.

The V and J genes are TRBV5-2 and TRBJ1-2. TRBV5-2 is an annotated pseudogene. The CDR3 runs to 16 residues. The CDR3 here is CASNNCGVRKTYGYTF. The CDR3 nucleotides are TGTGCCAGCAATAATTGTGGAGTACGAAAGACCTATGGCTACACCTTC.

The CDR3 DNA is TGTGCCAGCGGGCCCATTGACAGGTTCTCCTACGAGCAGTACTTC. It translates to CASGPIDRFSYEQYF. The rearrangement joins TRBV27 to TRBJ2-7, with a possible D match to TRBD1 (6 bases). CDR1 and CDR2 from the germline V gene are MNHEY and SMNVEV (reference sequence). V lost 8 bases and J 0 bases, leaving 17 bases between the germline ends. The CDR3 runs 15 residues.

In nucleotides, the CDR3 is TGTGCCAGCAGCCCACAGGGGGCTCAGGAAGGAAAACTGTTTTTT. The encoded protein is CASSPQGAQEGKLFF. The chain couples TRBV21-1 to TRBJ1-4; the table's D call TRBD1 went unverified against the DNA. TRBV21-1 is reported as a pseudogene. The CDR3 length is 15 residues.

V is TRBV10-3 and J is TRBJ1-2; the D gene is possibly TRBD1 (6 bases). Trimming stripped 3 bases from V and 4 bases from J, with 15 bases between. Per the germline V gene, CDR1 is ENHRY and CDR2 is SYGVKD. This CDR3 has 15 residues. CDR3 DNA sequence: TGTGCCATCAGTGAAGGCCAACAGGGCTCCTATGGCTACACCTTC. Translation gives CAISEGQQGSYGYTF.

Here the CDR3 DNA reads TGTGCCAGCAGCTTAGGTATTCTTGAGCAGCAGTTCTTC. Its protein product is CASSLGILEQQFF. This chain connects TRBV7-3 to TRBJ2-1; no definite D call. Per the germline V gene, CDR1 is SGHTA and CDR2 is FQGTGA. This CDR3 has 13 residues. The V gene lost 2 bases and the J gene lost 11 bases, with 13 bases spanning the gap.

V is TRBV10-2 and J is TRBJ2-2, with D perhaps matching TRBD1 (5 bases). This CDR3 is 14 amino acids long. V shed 4 bases and J shed 5 bases, with 11 bases lying between them. The germline CDR1 and CDR2 sequences are WSHSY and SAAADI. DNA for the CDR3: TGCGCCAGCAGTGTGCAGGGTCGAACCGGGGAGCTGTTTTTT. Translated, it gives CASSVQGRTGELFF.

This chain links TRBV7-2 with TRBJ2-7; either TRBD1 or TRBD2 may fit D (6 bases each). The CDR3 sequence is 13 residues long. Trimming removed 1 base from V and 9 bases from J, with 13 bases in between. Germline V CDR1 and CDR2: SGHTA, FQGNSA. The DNA for the CDR3 is TGTGCCAGCAGCTTAGACAAGGGGGGACGGCAGTACTTC. Translated: CASSLDKGGRQYF. Looking up the rest from reference TRBV7-2 and TRBJ2-7 gives the full variable domain: GAGVSQSPSNKVTEKGKDVELRCDPISGHTALYWYRQSLGQGLEFLIYFQGNSAPDKSGLPSDRFSAERTGGSVSTLTIQRTQQEDSAVYLCASSLDKGGRQYFGPGTRLTVT.

The chain carries TRBV18 and TRBJ1-1; TRBD1 agrees at 7 bases. CDR3 length equals 19 residues. V shed 4 bases, J shed 6 bases, and the junction held 23 bases outside the gene matches. CDR1 KGHSH and CDR2 LQKENI come from the germline V gene. The CDR3 reads CASSRYIPTGRSTESEAFF. The CDR3 DNA sequence: TGTGCCAGCTCACGCTACATTCCGACAGGGAGGTCAACAGAATCTGAAGCTTTCTTT.